This record covers a single T cell receptor beta chain. Its antigen remains unknown. The data were obtained in a study of cytotoxic CD8 clonotypes in ibrutinib-treated CLL. Study-wide results and limits: Researchers report that baseline clonality outpaced age-matched healthy donors and tracked circulating CD8+ T-cell counts. Public clonotypes, an uncommon group, contracted or remained stable on treatment.

Sequenced by immunoSEQ multiplex PCR; TCRdb stores in-frame clones only, minus some. This table holds under 150,000 clones, less than 95% found once. Losses at the gene ends were 0 bases for V and 4 bases for J; bases not matched to a gene: 8. Germline V gene sequence: CDR1 GTSNPN, CDR2 SVGIG (reference sequence). This CDR3 has 15 amino acids. The clonotype comes from a human donor with chronic lymphocytic leukemia. The starting material was PBMCs, obtained after 12 months of ibrutinib treatment. This rearrangement joins TRBV30 to TRBJ2-5; 7 bases align to TRBD2. CDR3 sequence reads: CAWSVNGGGRETQYF. The CDR3, as DNA: TGTGCCTGGAGTGTTAATGGGGGAGGGCGAGAGACCCAGTACTTC.